This TCR beta chain is from a study of T cells after yellow fever vaccination. Study results and caveats: The study noted that FACS-sorted repertoires could contain abundant clonotypes contaminating from the bulk population.

Germline lookup yields CDR1 KGHDR and CDR2 SFDVKD. The J segment lost 12 bases and the V segment lost 4 bases, leaving 5 bases of the junction unmatched. There are 12 residues in the CDR3. This clonotype showed up just a few times. Antigen unknown. Universal primer sites and UMIs were introduced during 5'RACE template-switching synthesis of TCR cDNA. TCRdb fed the 5' RACE reads into MiXCR, producing one record per CDR3 protein. The sample carries hundreds of thousands of distinct CDR3 sequences, 13% recorded once. V and J are TRBV24-1 and TRBJ2-1; TRBD2 matches at 7 bases. The clonotype originates from a man aged 25-45 years who received the YFV17D yellow fever vaccine. Sequencing used PBMCs, obtained on the day of the yellow fever booster vaccination. This chain's CDR3 is CATSEGLGVQFF. The CDR3 bases are TGTGCCACCAGTGAAGGACTAGGAGTGCAGTTCTTC.